This TCR beta chain was identified during a study of T-cell reconstitution after alpha-beta-depleted transplantation in children. Regarding this clonotype: The antigen remains unidentified.

The TCRbeta library incorporated unique molecular identifiers. TCRdb called the PCR reads again in MiXCR, with one record for every CDR3 protein. This sample has 780,000 or so distinct CDR3 sequences; 16% occur once, and the top ten carry about 4.6%. V was pared by 2 bases and J by 4 bases, with 3 bases of the junction left unmatched. The CDR3 sequence is 13 residues long. Germline CDR1 SGHRS, CDR2 YFSETQ. General study points: Surviving recipient T cells and thymic progenitors produced the high day-60 TCRbeta diversity seen in some patients. Reportedly, alpha-beta T cells present about two months post-transplant originated from several hundred expanded clones of graft origin. A year had passed since transplant, and T-cell counts and diversity by then came mostly from newly produced T cells.

The clonotype comes from a male patient younger than 18 who had a stem cell transplant for acute lymphoblastic leukemia, so the T cells may come from the graft donor. The source was PBMCs, mostly from graft donor cells, collected 360 days after TCRalphabeta/CD19-depleted stem cell transplant. This rearrangement joins TRBV5-1 to TRBJ2-7, with TRBD2 identical over 7 bases. The CDR3 bases are TGCGCCAGCAGCTTCCGGCGGGAGTACGAGCAGTACTTC. Translated, it gives CASSFRREYEQYF.